This T cell receptor (beta chain) was observed in a study of blood T cell repertoires in COVID-19. Study-level information: Researchers got acute and convalescent COVID-19 samples from the United States, Italy and Spain. PBMCs, B-cell-depleted T cells, or T cells were the source of the cDNA or gDNA that made up the material.

There are 14 residues in the CDR3. Looked up from germline, CDR1 is MDHEN and CDR2 is SYDVKM. Trimming removed 6 bases from V and 4 bases from J; junction bases left unmatched: 8. In the original workflow: Estimation of nucleated cell counts relied on the amplification of reference gene primers. The repertoire was sequenced with immunoSEQ multiplex PCR; TCRdb's copy has only in-frame clones and lacks some. V and J calls and clone size come straight from that table; D and trimming were deduced from the DNA. The sample shows some 130,000 clones, around 89% of them seen only once. The receptor comes from a man aged 55-75 years with COVID-19, enrolled during active disease. Material for sequencing was peripheral blood. The chain uses TRBV28 and TRBJ1-2, with 7 positions matching TRBD1. As DNA, the CDR3 is TGTGCCAGCAGAAACGGACAGGATTTCTATGGCTACACCTTC. As protein: CASRNGQDFYGYTF.